These T cell receptor beta chains were read from a single sample in a study of cytomegalovirus exposure and HLA in healthy donors. Some clones are missing from TCRdb's copy, which holds only in-frame ones; the method was immunoSEQ multiplex PCR. The table lists around 61,000 clones, approximately 74% of them singletons. Input material: PBMCs. Source of these receptors: a middle-aged man in good health and CMV-seropositive. The conserved cysteine and the conserved F or W are not part of the CDR3 here.

cdr3_length,v_call,cdr3_aa
11,TRBV7-2,ASSFMSGYGYT
14,TRBV7-9,ASRHRVSLGANVLT
12,TRBV30,AWATGVGADTQY
12,TRBV7-7,ASSSVGPGETQY
11,TRBV6-6,ASSSSGEHTIY
13,TRBV6-5,ASSRDRALNSPLH
13,TRBV5-4,ASSPDRGQFYEQY
15,TRBV30,AWSVYFGQGTTGELF
13,TRBV5-1,ASSPAASGANVLT
13,TRBV18,ASSPGAGGTDTQY
11,TRBV7-9,ASSSRSAGTQY
12,TRBV2,ASSEAGARETQY
13,TRBV27,ASKNRHSTNEKLF
15,TRBV7-9,ASSFGTSGGPYNEQF
12,TRBV6-1,ASSNSFDTAEAF
14,TRBV6-5,ASSYSWQIMNTEAF
12,TRBV11-2,ASSIYRGRETQY
12,TRBV19,ASRPGGAVETQY
14,TRBV4-3,ASSQSRDRHYEKLF
13,TRBV5-5,ASSLQGAFSYEQY
13,TRBV15,ATSRNDRDRETQY
11,TRBV6-5,ASSDLASDTQY
13,TRBV5-4,ASSGTSGGAEEQF
13,TRBV7-9,ASSLIAGGSYEQY
11,TRBV2,ASNGLTNTEAF
13,TRBV11-3,ASTVSSGSNTEAF
11,TRBV6-5,ASSYSVTVGYT
13,TRBV19,ASSIVDRHISGYT
13,TRBV15,ATSNDRLRATEAF
11,TRBV30,AWRRGSAGELF
13,TRBV5-4,ASSLDRGGANVLT
12,TRBV6-5,ASSPQDYTDTQY
13,TRBV5-1,ASSLAGQNTDTQY
11,TRBV2,ASSDRAHSPLH
14,TRBV9,ASSAPRGDGASEQY
14,TRBV7-9,ASSLTGGLAGNTIY
10,TRBV30,AWTSGGAWLF
12,TRBV13,ASSSGGQGGGYT
14,TRBV18,ASSSQYSGQYYGYT
14,TRBV13,ASSFTVGTANYEQY
15,TRBV5-6,ASSLGPRGAENTEAF